This T cell receptor beta chain appears in the sequencing data of a study of cytomegalovirus exposure and HLA in healthy donors. The PCR made use of 60 Vbeta and 13 Jbeta primers. TCRdb's table, derived via immunoSEQ multiplex PCR, lists solely in-frame clones and lacks some. Here the sample spans 200,000 to 250,000 clones, around 80% being singletons. There are 16 residues in the CDR3. The germline CDR1 and CDR2 sequences are SEHNR and FQNEAQ (reference sequence). J lost 4 bases, V lost 5 bases, and 11 bases had no gene match. Overall study findings and caveats: Among immune exposure information, only CMV serostatus was available. There were fewer than 200 TCR beta chains listed as cytomegalovirus-associated. Reportedly, HLA-A and HLA-B alleles of most subjects were accurately predicted from TCR beta. Among the CMV-associated chains, three were confirmed in vitro as specific for CMV antigens.

For this clone: Its antigen is not identified.

The chain recombines TRBV7-9 with TRBJ1-2, with TRBD1 matching over 9 bases. The sequenced sample was PBMCs. The sequence derives from a woman in her fifties or sixties in good health and CMV-seropositive. The CDR3 DNA follows: TGTGCCAGCAGCCATACCCCGGGACAGGGTTTCTATGGCTACACCTTC. Residues: CASSHTPGQGFYGYTF.